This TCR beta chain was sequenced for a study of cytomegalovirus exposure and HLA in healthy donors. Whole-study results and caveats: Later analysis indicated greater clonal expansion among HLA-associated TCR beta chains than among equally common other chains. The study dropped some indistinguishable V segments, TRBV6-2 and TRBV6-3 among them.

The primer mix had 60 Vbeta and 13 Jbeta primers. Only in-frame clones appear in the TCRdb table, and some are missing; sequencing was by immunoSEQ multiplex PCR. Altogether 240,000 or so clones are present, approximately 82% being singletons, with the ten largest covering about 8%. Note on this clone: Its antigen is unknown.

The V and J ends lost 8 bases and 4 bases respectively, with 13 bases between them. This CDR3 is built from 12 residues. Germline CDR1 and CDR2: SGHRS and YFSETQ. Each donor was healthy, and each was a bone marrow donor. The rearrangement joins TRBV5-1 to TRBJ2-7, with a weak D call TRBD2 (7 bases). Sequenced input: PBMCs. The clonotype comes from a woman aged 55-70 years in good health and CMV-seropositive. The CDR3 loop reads CASSRGGYEQYF. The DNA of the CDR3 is TGCGCCAGTTCAAGGGGGGGTTACGAGCAGTACTTC. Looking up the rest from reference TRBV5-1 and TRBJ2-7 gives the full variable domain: KAGVTQTPRYLIKTRGQQVTLSCSPISGHRSVSWYQQTPGQGLQFLFEYFSETQRNKGNFPGRFSGRQFSNSRSEMNVSTLELGDSALYLCASSRGGYEQYFGPGTRLTVT.